The T cell receptor (beta chain) described here comes from a study of long-term antiretroviral therapy in people with HIV (dated by TCRdb to between 2020 and 2023). Broadly, across the study: The earliest samples were collected approximately a decade before the 2015 WHO recommendation for immediate ART, a period when ART was typically delayed until CD4 counts fell. This retrospective serial study examined whether starting ART and sustained HIV suppression were associated with changes in the composition and diversity of the TRB repertoire in peripheral blood. The cohort contributed roughly 200 cryopreserved PBMC samples from 30 adults with confirmed HIV infection, collected serially over a mean of about six years (range 1-12). Among the approximately 30 participants with HIV, ten to twelve were female. No cross-contamination during QIAcube processing was seen in test extractions of a monoclonal T-cell line run alongside 30 or so polyclonal samples.

Participants were included only if at least one PBMC sample before ART initiation and at least two post-ART samples were available. Every participant with HIV received treatment in the United States of America. Before DNA extraction, cryopreserved samples of roughly 0.95-10 million PBMC were thawed and washed. At the time of the earliest PBMC sample, participants with HIV were aged between roughly 20 and 54 years. Each participant contributed PBMC samples from 1-4 timepoints before ART initiation and 2-8 timepoints after ART initiation, with a median of 7 samples. For every participant, serial HIV viral load, CD4+ T-cell count, ART history and demographic data were obtained. Genomic DNA was extracted from unsorted PBMC with a Qiagen kit on a QIAcube, with processing performed in batches of 12 samples. On the study overall, not on this receptor specifically: Starting ART was linked to a significant rise in TRB diversity, yet even after long-term ART the diversity remained significantly lower than in transplant donor controls. Because cell numbers in pre-ART samples were limited, unsorted PBMC were profiled instead of sorted CD4+ and CD8+ T cells. Inferences about post-ART repertoire changes were limited because no data were available on ART adherence, viral resistance or therapy changes. Samples dated from the mid-2000s to the late 2010s, and the ART regimens used may be less effective than current ones. HIV repertoires had narrower CDR3 length ranges than controls, and the network structure suggested an antigen-experienced repertoire that shifted only slightly toward naive after ART. Expanded TRB clones identified before ART initiation dominated the repertoire at all time points, although this dominance fluctuated and declined in many PLHIV after ART. Since PBMC availability was limited, sequencing covered only the TCR beta chain, with no alpha chain pairing.

The immunoSEQ hsTCRB v3.0 assay was used at survey level resolution to sequence the TRB variable region. A depth of about 35,000-50,000 T-cell genomes per sample was targeted for TRB sequencing. Pooled TRB libraries were sequenced on an Illumina MiSeq with a v3 150-cycle kit. The paper's processing steps were these. Repertoire analysis was run in R within a reproducible Nextflow workflow that covered QC, data transformation and analysis. Custom analyses were implemented in LymphoSeq2, an R package for AIRR-Seq data exploration. A few samples that yielded fewer than 5000 total TRB sequences were excluded, so that around 190 HIV repertoires were analyzed. Among the 180 to 200 HIV repertoires that were kept, around 60 were collected before ART initiation and roughly 130 were collected after ART initiation. Repertoires were downsampled to 5000 TRB nucleotide sequences, with summary statistics averaged over 100 downsampling iterations. TRB sequences were retained for analysis only if CDR3 regions of at least seven amino acids were present. Two measures captured diversity: a Shannon entropy-derived clonality score and the Gini coefficient. In the repertoire networks, any two of the top 5000 CDR3 amino acid sequences were connected whenever the two sequences differed by an edit distance of one. GLIPH2 predicted antigen specificity groups and MHC restriction for TRB CDR3 amino acid sequences. To flag known associations with CMV, EBV, HIV or tissue antigens, CDR3 amino acid sequences were compared against VDJdb and McPAS-TCR. Pre-ART, post-ART and control groups were compared with Wilcoxon signed-rank tests and Holm-Bonferroni correction. TCRdb took over this immuneACCESS table, retaining in-frame rearrangements with V and J assigned. Such tables are incomplete; in checked studies, under half of the missing clones stem from an unresolved V gene, and the remainder is unexplained. V and J calls and clone size are given by that table; D and trimming were obtained from the DNA. The sample data list tens of thousands of clones, and about 94% of these were observed just once. The top ten clonotypes cover approximately 2.2% of the sample.

Concerning this clone itself: Its cognate antigen has yet to be identified. Base qualities were left out, and no much larger clone turns up one base away.

The CDR1 and CDR2 encoded by the germline V gene are SNHLY and FYNNEI. V and J are truncated by 3 bases and 2 bases respectively, leaving an intervening sequence of 11 bases. The CDR3 covers 14 residues, taking in both the cysteine and the phenylalanine. Kept here is only the CDR3 DNA, which spans 42 bases and is read in frame from base 1. Recombination connected TRBV2 to TRBJ2-7, with the D segment identity uncertain. The sample was unsorted PBMCs, taken approximately 9.5 years after starting antiretroviral therapy. The sequence derives from a man under 40 with HIV. The DNA sequence is as follows: TGTGCCAGCAGTGATATGGTTCGAACCTACGAGCAGTACTTC. It translates to CASSDMVRTYEQYF.